This T cell receptor beta chain originates from a study of identical twins. The CDR3 is 15 residues long. V was cut by 3 bases and J by 0 bases, with 11 bases left in between. After template switching added a universal primer site, the resulting cDNA carried unique molecular identifiers. TCRdb reprocessed the 5' RACE reads with MiXCR, giving one entry per CDR3 protein. Of roughly 720,000 distinct CDR3 sequences listed, about 20% are singletons. These data were likewise used in another study, on T cells expressing NK-cell markers. That study adds: A range of 1.0-7.0% of CD8+ T cells consisted of dominant NKG2C+ clonotypes in 5 to 7 donors.

The rearrangement joins TRBV12-3 or TRBV12-4 to TRBJ1-1, with D tentatively TRBD1 (6 bases). Material: PBMCs. The clonotype originates from a woman aged 18-29 years in good health. The CDR3 nucleotides read TGTGCCAGCAGTTTTCGCAGGGGCTTGAACACTGAAGCTTTCTTT. It yields the protein CASSFRRGLNTEAFF.